The T cell receptor (beta chain) under discussion was sequenced for a study of shared clonotypes between healthy human individuals. Study summary: Donor composition was two women and a few men, aged 18 to 49. Each donor contributed plates that comprised three CD4 naive, three CD4 memory, two CD8 naive and one CD8 memory.

The repertoire was sequenced with immunoSEQ multiplex PCR; TCRdb's copy has only in-frame clones and lacks some. The table has about 2.1 million clones, roughly 95% seen once. Terminally differentiated effector memory CD45RA+ cells were excluded from the naive CD8 cells, which were CD45RO-negative and positively selected for CCR7. CDR1 and CDR2 from the germline V gene are MNHEY and SMNVEV (reference sequence). This CDR3 contains 13 residues. Trimming took off 0 bases at V and 8 bases at J, with 10 bases between the two ends. This clone is a singleton in its sample. The receptor comes from a man younger than 35 in good health. Some clones in this sample may be carry-over from other donors' samples. The specimen sequenced was naive CD8+ T cells from PBMCs. The V gene is TRBV27, the J gene TRBJ1-1, with D uncertain. The CDR3: CASSLSQGQEAFF. The DNA for the CDR3 is TGTGCCAGCAGTTTATCCCAAGGGCAAGAAGCTTTCTTT.